Here is one T cell receptor beta chain with its context. This specimen belongs to a study of blood T cell repertoires in COVID-19. Losses at the gene ends were 6 bases for V and 6 bases for J; bases not matched to a gene: 5. CDR3 size: 14 residues. CDR1 is SGHTS, CDR2 YDEGEE, per germline. Libraries were prepared by immunoSEQ multiplex PCR; TCRdb keeps only in-frame clonotypes and omits some of them. The sample contains approximately 270,000 clones, 88% of which appear only once. The V gene is TRBV5-8, the J gene TRBJ2-1; 11 nucleotides line up with TRBD2. This sequence originates from a woman aged 30 to 39 with COVID-19, enrolled during active disease. Sample: peripheral blood. CDR3 coding DNA: TGTGCCAGCATCCTAGCGGGAGGCCCCAATGAGCAGTTCTTC. Translation: CASILAGGPNEQFF.